This record looks at one TCR beta chain sequence and its context. The same CDR3 also results from other DNA sequences found in this sample. The data were obtained in a study of PD-L1 blockade in urothelial cancer. Study-wide background: Male sex and bladder-origin urothelial cancer were recorded for about 85% of the roughly 30 patients.

Germline trimming cut 4 bases from V and 2 bases from J; bases unmatched to any gene: 2. Per the germline V gene, CDR1 is SGHRS and CDR2 is YFSETQ. CDR3 length: 13 residues. Repertoires were generated with immunoSEQ multiplex PCR, while TCRdb's copy carries only in-frame clones and drops some. The table lists roughly 90,000 clones, around nine tenths of them singletons, with over 9% in the top ten. The TCR was taken from a man between 60 and 75 years old with urothelial cancer. Here the sequenced sample was PBMCs, taken around atezolizumab (anti-PD-L1) treatment. The gene calls are TRBV5-1 and TRBJ2-5; TRBD1 aligns across 7 bases. The CDR3 DNA sequence: TGCGCCAGCAGCCTGGGACAGCAAGAGACCCAGTACTTC. It codes for CASSLGQQETQYF. The full variable domain, in which reference TRBV5-1 and TRBJ2-5 provide the parts outside the CDR3, is KAGVTQTPRYLIKTRGQQVTLSCSPISGHRSVSWYQQTPGQGLQFLFEYFSETQRNKGNFPGRFSGRQFSNSRSEMNVSTLELGDSALYLCASSLGQQETQYFGPGTRLLVL.